What follows are 26 T cell receptor beta chains derived from one specimen sequenced in a study of T cells in Graves' hyperthyroidism and ophthalmopathy. Amplification yielded TCR beta CDR3 regions, with RNA transcripts as the source. A first-round RT-PCR of the TCR CDR3 used the HTBI primer set. TCRdb used MiXCR to reprocess the multiplex PCR reads, holding one entry per CDR3 protein. The table lists some 620,000 distinct CDR3 sequences, under 20% of them singletons. Sample: blood. Source of these receptors: a woman aged 25 to 39 with Graves' hyperthyroidism.

The chain recombines TRBV2 with TRBJ2-2; unclear D gene. With 3 bases removed from V and 13 bases from J, the gap between germline ends came to 9 bases. Germline CDR1 reads SNHLY; CDR2 reads FYNNEI. This CDR3 spans 11 amino acids. CDR3 coding DNA: TGTGCCAGCAGTGATATTGACTTGCTGTTTTTT. It codes for CASSDIDLLFF.

This clonotype was detected many times. The chain couples TRBV20-1 to TRBJ2-7, with 8 bases lining up with TRBD1. This CDR3 region has 14 residues. Per germline, CDR1 DFQATT and CDR2 SNEGSKA (reference sequence). J was trimmed by 7 bases and V by 1 base; bases with no gene match: 9. The CDR3 DNA reads as TGCAGTGCTAGAGTTTGGACAGGGACGGAAGAGCAGTACTTC. Its protein product is CSARVWTGTEEQYF.

This clonotype was counted at least ten times. The chain is built from TRBV27 and TRBJ2-7, with 9 bases fitting TRBD2. Per germline, CDR1 MNHEY and CDR2 SMNVEV (reference sequence). CDR3 length: 16 residues. J was trimmed by 4 bases and V by 3 bases; bases with no gene match: 10. The CDR3 DNA is TGTGCCAGCAGTTTGGGTGGCGGGAGGGCCGCGTACGAGCAGTACTTC. Translated, it gives CASSLGGGRAAYEQYF.

This clonotype showed up just a few times. This chain joins TRBV7-9 and TRBJ1-1, with 12 bases identical to TRBD1. Germline V CDR1 and CDR2: SEHNR, FQNEAQ (reference sequence). The J segment lost 3 bases and the V segment lost 5 bases, leaving 10 bases of the junction unmatched. The CDR3 contains 17 residues. The CDR3 DNA sequence: TGTGCCAGCAGCCTCGTCCCGGGACAGGGGGCGGACACTGAAGCTTTCTTT. Protein product: CASSLVPGQGADTEAFF.

The rearrangement uses TRBV27 and TRBJ2-2; TRBD1 is a possible D gene (5 bases). CDR3 length equals 15 residues. The V end lost 1 base, the J end lost 1 base, and 7 bases lay between the germline ends. The germline gives CDR1 MNHEY, CDR2 SMNVEV (reference sequence). CDR3 sequence (DNA): TGTGCCAGCAGTTTATGGCAGGGGAACACCGGGGAGCTGTTTTTT. Its translation: CASSLWQGNTGELFF.

This clonotype was detected ten times or more. The rearrangement joins TRBV6-5 to TRBJ1-2, with a weak D call TRBD1 (6 bases). CDR3 length equals 16 residues. Germline V CDR1 and CDR2: MNHEY, SVGAGI. V shed 0 bases and J shed 8 bases, with 19 bases lying between them. This CDR3 is CASSYSSGARSEGYTF. CDR3 nucleotide sequence: TGTGCCAGCAGTTACTCCTCGGGGGCGCGTTCGGAGGGCTACACCTTC.

This clonotype was detected a few times. The chain couples TRBV30 to TRBJ1-3, with D hard to call. Trimming removed 2 bases from V and 0 bases from J, with 8 bases in between. Germline values: CDR1 GTSNPN, CDR2 SVGIG (reference sequence). The CDR3 consists of 14 residues. This chain's CDR3 is CAWSQRGSGNTIYF. DNA of the CDR3: TGTGCCTGGAGTCAACGGGGCTCTGGAAACACCATATATTTT. Full variable domain (remainder filled in from reference TRBV30 and TRBJ1-3): SQTIHQWPATLVQPVGSPLSLECTVEGTSNPNLYWYRQAAGRGLQLLFYSVGIGQISSEVPQNLSASRPQDRQFILSSKKLLLSDSGFYLCAWSQRGSGNTIYFGEGSWLTVV.

At least ten counts were recorded for this clonotype. The chain employs TRBV6-6 and TRBJ1-1; D is uncertain. The V gene's germline CDR1 is MNHNY and CDR2 SVGAGI (reference sequence). This CDR3 has 14 amino acids. V dropped 0 bases and J dropped 1 base, with 6 bases sitting between them. The CDR3 DNA reads as TGTGCCAGCAGTTACTCGTACGGGAACACTGAAGCTTTCTTT. As protein: CASSYSYGNTEAFF.

This clonotype came up many times. The gene calls are TRBV29-1 and TRBJ2-1; D is uncertain. Trimming took off 6 bases at V and 3 bases at J, with 15 bases between the two ends. Germline assignment: CDR1 SQVTM and CDR2 ANQGSEA. The CDR3 consists of 14 residues. The CDR3 DNA reads as TGCAGCGTACGGATGGGTGCCCACTACAATGAGCAGTTCTTC. It yields the protein CSVRMGAHYNEQFF.

The rearrangement joins TRBV6-1 to TRBJ1-1; the D is unclear. CDR3 length equals 13 residues. V was clipped by 5 bases and J by 5 bases, with 12 bases between them. The germline V gene has CDR1 MNHNS and CDR2 SASEGT. The CDR3 coding sequence is TGTGCCAGCAGTAACCCAGAAACAACTGAAGCTTTCTTT. Protein product: CASSNPETTEAFF.

Comment on this clonotype: A much larger clonotype is one base distant, so this may be a read error. The chain employs TRBV2 and TRBJ1-4, with a possible D match to TRBD1 (6 bases). Trimming took 5 bases from V and 7 from J, leaving 14 bases between them. The V gene's germline CDR1 is SNHLY and CDR2 FYNNEI. The CDR3 is 14 residues long. CDR3: CASSRGTRSEKLFF. In DNA, the CDR3 is TGTGCCAGCAGTCGCGGGACAAGAAGTGAAAAACTGTTTTTT.

This clonotype was detected ten times or more. The rearrangement joins TRBV2 to TRBJ2-1; 7 bases align to TRBD2. Germline values: CDR1 SNHLY, CDR2 FYNNEI. The CDR3 contains 15 residues. Unmatched junction bases numbered 3, after V lost 3 bases and J lost 1 base. The chain's CDR3 is CASSEASGSYNEQFF. CDR3 sequence (DNA): TGTGCCAGCAGTGAGGCTAGCGGATCCTACAATGAGCAGTTCTTC.

The rearrangement joins TRBV3-1 to TRBJ2-1, with TRBD1 matching over 7 bases. From germline, CDR1 is LGHDT and CDR2 YNNKEL (reference sequence). CDR3 length equals 12 residues. V was pared by 5 bases and J by 11 bases, with 6 bases of the junction left unmatched. CDR3 residues: CASSARQGQQFF. DNA for the CDR3: TGTGCCAGCAGCGCGCGACAGGGACAGCAGTTCTTC.

This clonotype has a handful of counts. V and J are TRBV18 and TRBJ1-1; 8 bases fit TRBD1. The V and J ends lost 2 bases and 3 bases, in that order; junction bases with no gene match: 14. The CDR3 length is 18 residues. Germline loops: CDR1 KGHSH, CDR2 LQKENI. CDR3 nucleotide sequence: TGTGCCAGCTCACCAGGGTGGGCAGGGGGCGCGTCGGACACTGAAGCTTTCTTT. Translating gives CASSPGWAGGASDTEAFF. Combining the CDR3 with reference TRBV18 and TRBJ1-1 gives the whole variable domain NAGVMQNPRHLVRRRGQEARLRCSPMKGHSHVYWYRQLPEEGLKFMVYLQKENIIDESGMPKERFSAEFPKEGPSILRIQQVVRGDSAAYFCASSPGWAGGASDTEAFFGQGTRLTVV.

This clonotype was seen only a few times. V gene TRBV7-9 combines with J gene TRBJ1-3; 7 nucleotides align to TRBD1. The CDR3 runs 14 residues. Germline V CDR1 and CDR2: SEHNR, FQNEAQ (reference sequence). Losses at the gene ends were 4 bases for V and 2 bases for J; bases not matched to a gene: 2. The CDR3 spells CASSSGTAGNTIYF. The CDR3 nucleotides read TGTGCCAGCAGCTCGGGGACAGCTGGAAACACCATATATTTT.

The gene calls are TRBV9 and TRBJ2-1, with TRBD2 identical over 11 bases. From germline, CDR1 is SGDLS and CDR2 YYNGEE. Trimming took 4 bases from V and 3 from J; bases not matched to a gene: 15. The CDR3 is 19 amino acids. The chain's CDR3 is CASSLAMGKLAGDYNEQFF. CDR3 nucleotides: TGTGCCAGCAGCTTAGCTATGGGCAAACTAGCGGGAGACTACAATGAGCAGTTCTTC.

This clonotype was picked up a small number of times. The V call is TRBV18, the J call TRBJ1-4, with 8 positions matching TRBD1. The CDR3 runs to 18 residues. With 2 bases clipped from V and 5 bases from J, the junction kept 13 bases outside the gene matches. Germline V gene data show CDR1 as KGHSH and CDR2 as LQKENI. This chain's CDR3 is CASSPSELLGQENEKLFF. The CDR3 nucleotides read TGTGCCAGCTCACCATCAGAACTTTTGGGACAGGAGAATGAAAAACTGTTTTTT.

The chain recombines TRBV19 with TRBJ1-5; TRBD1 aligns across 7 bases. CDR1 and CDR2 (germline): LNHDA, SQIVND (reference sequence). J was trimmed by 7 bases and V by 7 bases; bases with no gene match: 16. This CDR3 contains 16 residues. The chain's CDR3 is CASKAGKKQGWQPQHF. In DNA form, the CDR3 reads TGTGCCAGTAAAGCCGGGAAAAAACAGGGGTGGCAGCCCCAGCATTTT.

This clonotype was counted many times. J is TRBJ2-7 and V is TRBV2, with 9 positions matching TRBD2. Trimming took 6 bases from V and 4 from J; bases not matched to a gene: 4. Germline values: CDR1 SNHLY, CDR2 FYNNEI. There are 13 residues in the CDR3. The CDR3 DNA is TGTGCCAGCAGAGGAGCGGGAGGTTACGAGCAGTACTTC. The encoded protein is CASRGAGGYEQYF.

The chain carries TRBV28 and TRBJ2-1; 13 bases match TRBD2. Germline lookup yields CDR1 MDHEN and CDR2 SYDVKM. Trimming took 0 bases from V and 8 from J; bases not matched to a gene: 4. The CDR3 consists of 16 residues. In DNA form, the CDR3 reads TGTGCCAGCAGTTTATGGCGGACTAGCGGGAGCTATGAGCAGTTCTTC. As protein: CASSLWRTSGSYEQFF.

The rearrangement joins TRBV20-1 to TRBJ2-1, with 7 nucleotides matching TRBD1. CDR3 size: 11 residues. Trimming at V came to 1 base and at J to 10 bases, leaving 1 base not matched to a gene. Looked up from germline, CDR1 is DFQATT and CDR2 is SNEGSKA (reference sequence). CDR3 nucleotides: TGCAGTGCTAGAGGACAGGGAGAGCAGTTCTTC. Its protein product is CSARGQGEQFF.

V gene TRBV11-1 combines with J gene TRBJ1-5, with a tentative D call TRBD1 (5 bases). Trimming took 9 bases from V and 0 from J, leaving 18 bases between them. Germline CDR1 SGHAT, CDR2 FQDESV (reference sequence). CDR3 length: 16 residues. The CDR3 DNA reads as TGTGCCAGTAAGGAAACAGGCCCGGTTAGCAATCAGCCCCAGCATTTT. Translating gives CASKETGPVSNQPQHF.

This clonotype occurred many times. The rearrangement joins TRBV20-1 to TRBJ2-3; D is unresolved. This CDR3 is 13 amino acids long. V lost 3 bases to trimming and J lost 2 bases, with 9 bases between them. Germline CDR1 and CDR2: DFQATT and SNEGSKA (reference sequence). DNA of the CDR3: TGCAGTGCTAGTCGACTCGCCACAGATACGCAGTATTTT. Its protein is CSASRLATDTQYF.

This clonotype has more than one count but fewer than ten. V is TRBV7-9 and J is TRBJ1-1, with 11 nucleotides matching TRBD1. The V gene end was trimmed by 5 bases and the J gene end by 3 bases; junction bases not matched to a gene: 5. The CDR3 extends over 15 amino acids. Per the germline V gene, CDR1 is SEHNR and CDR2 is FQNEAQ (reference sequence). CDR3 nucleotide sequence: TGTGCCAGCAGCACAGGACAGGGGGCGCACACTGAAGCTTTCTTT. Amino acid sequence: CASSTGQGAHTEAFF.

Many counts were recorded for this clonotype. The V gene is TRBV28, the J gene TRBJ2-1; possibly TRBD1 for D (5 bases). V was pared by 6 bases and J by 12 bases, with 21 bases between. CDR1 is MDHEN and CDR2 is SYDVKM in the germline V gene. CDR3 length equals 14 residues. The CDR3 sequence: CASSNGAAAFGQFF. The CDR3 bases are TGTGCCAGCAGCAATGGGGCGGCAGCCTTTGGGCAGTTCTTC.

This clonotype was recorded at least ten times. This rearrangement joins TRBV6-2 or TRBV6-3 to TRBJ1-6; the match to TRBD1 covers 9 bases. This CDR3 is built from 16 residues. After removal of 4 bases from V and 8 bases from J, the junction contained 9 bases not matched to a gene. From germline, CDR1 is MNHEY and CDR2 SVGEGT. The CDR3 DNA sequence: TGTGCCAGCAGTTCCCAGGGACAGGGCCGGTATTCACCCCTCCACTTT. Its translation: CASSSQGQGRYSPLHF.